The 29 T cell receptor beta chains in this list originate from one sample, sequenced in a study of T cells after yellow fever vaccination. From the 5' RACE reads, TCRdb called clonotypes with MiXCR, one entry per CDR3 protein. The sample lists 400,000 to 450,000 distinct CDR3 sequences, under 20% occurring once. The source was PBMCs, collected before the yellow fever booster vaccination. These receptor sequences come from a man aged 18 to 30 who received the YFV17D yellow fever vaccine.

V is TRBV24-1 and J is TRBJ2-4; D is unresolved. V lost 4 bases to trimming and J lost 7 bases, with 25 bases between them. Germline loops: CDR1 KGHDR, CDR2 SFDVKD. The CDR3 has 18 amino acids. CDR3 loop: CATSDPRSQGPLGNIQYF. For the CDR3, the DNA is TGTGCCACCAGTGACCCTCGATCTCAAGGGCCCCTTGGGAACATTCAGTACTTC.

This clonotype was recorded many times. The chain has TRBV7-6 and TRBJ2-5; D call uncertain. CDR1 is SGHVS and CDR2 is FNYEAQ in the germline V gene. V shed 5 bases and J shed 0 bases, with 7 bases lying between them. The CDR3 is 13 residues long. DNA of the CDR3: TGTGCCAGCAGCGCGCGGTACCAAGAGACCCAGTACTTC. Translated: CASSARYQETQYF.

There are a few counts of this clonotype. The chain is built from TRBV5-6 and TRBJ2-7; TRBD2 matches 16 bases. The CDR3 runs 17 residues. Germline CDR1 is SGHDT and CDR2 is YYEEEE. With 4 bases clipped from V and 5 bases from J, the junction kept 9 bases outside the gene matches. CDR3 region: CASSGGTSGGAGHEQYV. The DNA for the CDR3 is TGTGCCAGCAGCGGCGGGACTAGCGGGGGGGCAGGTCACGAGCAGTACGTC.

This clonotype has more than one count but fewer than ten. The CDR3 DNA sequence: TGTGCCAGCCGGAAGTTCGGGACAGGGTCCTACGAGCAGTACGTC. Translated: CASRKFGTGSYEQYV. The rearrangement uses TRBV6-1 and TRBJ2-7; 9 bases match TRBD1. The trim removed 8 bases at V and 1 base at J, leaving 9 bases unmatched. Per the germline V gene, CDR1 is MNHNS and CDR2 is SASEGT. This CDR3 comprises 15 residues.

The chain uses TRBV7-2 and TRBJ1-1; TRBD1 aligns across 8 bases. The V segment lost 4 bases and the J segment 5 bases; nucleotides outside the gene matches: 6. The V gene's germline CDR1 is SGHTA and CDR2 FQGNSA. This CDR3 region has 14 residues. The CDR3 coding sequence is TGTGCCAGCAGCTCGACAGGGGCGGGGACTGAAGCTTTCTTT. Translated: CASSSTGAGTEAFF.

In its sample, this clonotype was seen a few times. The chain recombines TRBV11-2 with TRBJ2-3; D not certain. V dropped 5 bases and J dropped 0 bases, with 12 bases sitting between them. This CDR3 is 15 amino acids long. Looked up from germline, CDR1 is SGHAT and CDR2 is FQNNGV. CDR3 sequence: CASSPYPASTDTQYF. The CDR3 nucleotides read TGTGCCAGCAGCCCCTACCCGGCTAGCACAGATACGCAGTATTTT.

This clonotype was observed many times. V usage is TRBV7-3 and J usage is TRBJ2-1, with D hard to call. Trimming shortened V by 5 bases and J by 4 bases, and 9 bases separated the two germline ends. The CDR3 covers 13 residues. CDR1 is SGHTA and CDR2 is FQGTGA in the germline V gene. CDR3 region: CASSPPPYNEQFF. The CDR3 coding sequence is TGTGCCAGCAGCCCCCCCCCTTACAATGAGCAGTTCTTC.

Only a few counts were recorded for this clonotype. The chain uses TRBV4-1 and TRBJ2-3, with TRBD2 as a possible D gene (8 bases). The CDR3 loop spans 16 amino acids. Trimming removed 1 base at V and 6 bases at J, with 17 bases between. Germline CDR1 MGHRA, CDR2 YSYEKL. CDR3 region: CASSQALAGTADTQYF. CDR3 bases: TGCGCCAGCAGCCAAGCCTTAGCGGGGACAGCCGATACGCAGTATTTT.

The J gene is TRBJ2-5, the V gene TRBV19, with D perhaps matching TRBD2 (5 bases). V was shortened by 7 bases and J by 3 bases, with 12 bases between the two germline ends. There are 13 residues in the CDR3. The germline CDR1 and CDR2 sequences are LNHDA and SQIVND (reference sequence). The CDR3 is CASNQRIKETQYF. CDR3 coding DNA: TGTGCCAGTAACCAGCGGATAAAAGAGACCCAGTACTTC.

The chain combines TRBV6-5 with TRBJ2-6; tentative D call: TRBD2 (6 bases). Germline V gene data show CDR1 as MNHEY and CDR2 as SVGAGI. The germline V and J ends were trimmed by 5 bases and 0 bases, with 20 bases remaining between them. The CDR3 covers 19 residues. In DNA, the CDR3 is TGTGCCAGCAGTCCCACGACTTTCGCGGGGATCTCTGGGGCCAACGTCCTGACTTTC. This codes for CASSPTTFAGISGANVLTF.

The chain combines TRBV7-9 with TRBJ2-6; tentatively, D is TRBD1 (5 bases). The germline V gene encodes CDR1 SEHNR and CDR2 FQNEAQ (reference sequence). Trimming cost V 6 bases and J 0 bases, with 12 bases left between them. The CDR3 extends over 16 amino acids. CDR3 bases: TGTGCCAGCAGGGCCGCAGGGAACTCTGGGGCCAACGTCCTGACTTTC. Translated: CASRAAGNSGANVLTF.

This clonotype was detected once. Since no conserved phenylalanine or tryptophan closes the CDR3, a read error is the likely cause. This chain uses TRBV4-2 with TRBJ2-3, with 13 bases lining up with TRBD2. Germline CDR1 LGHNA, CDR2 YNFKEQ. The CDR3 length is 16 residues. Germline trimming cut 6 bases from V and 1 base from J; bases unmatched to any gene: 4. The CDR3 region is CASRLAGGPGTDTQYI. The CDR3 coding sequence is TGTGCCAGCAGACTAGCGGGGGGGCCCGGCACAGATACGCAGTATATT.

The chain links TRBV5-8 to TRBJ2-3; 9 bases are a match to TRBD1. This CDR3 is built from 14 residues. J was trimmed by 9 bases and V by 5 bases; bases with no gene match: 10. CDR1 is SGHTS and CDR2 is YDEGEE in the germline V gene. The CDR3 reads CASRTDRGGPTQYF. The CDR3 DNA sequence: TGTGCCAGCAGAACCGACAGGGGGGGCCCGACGCAGTATTTT.

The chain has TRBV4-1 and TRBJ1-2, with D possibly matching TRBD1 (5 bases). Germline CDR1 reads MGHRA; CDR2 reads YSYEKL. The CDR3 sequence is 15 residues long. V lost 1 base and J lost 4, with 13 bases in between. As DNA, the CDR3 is TGCGCCAGCAGCCAAGGCCGACAGTCTCTCTATGGCTACACCTTC. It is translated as CASSQGRQSLYGYTF.

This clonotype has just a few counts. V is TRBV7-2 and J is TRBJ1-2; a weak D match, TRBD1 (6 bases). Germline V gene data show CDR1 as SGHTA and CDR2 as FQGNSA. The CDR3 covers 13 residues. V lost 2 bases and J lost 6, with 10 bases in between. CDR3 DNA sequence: TGTGCCAGCAGCTTACAACAGGGTGATGGCTACACCTTC. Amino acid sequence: CASSLQQGDGYTF.

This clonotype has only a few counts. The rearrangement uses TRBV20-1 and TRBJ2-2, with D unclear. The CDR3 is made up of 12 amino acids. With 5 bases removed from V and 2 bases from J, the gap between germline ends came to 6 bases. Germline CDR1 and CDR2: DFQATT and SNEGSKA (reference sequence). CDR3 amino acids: CSAGENTGELFF. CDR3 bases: TGCAGTGCTGGGGAAAACACCGGGGAGCTGTTTTTT.

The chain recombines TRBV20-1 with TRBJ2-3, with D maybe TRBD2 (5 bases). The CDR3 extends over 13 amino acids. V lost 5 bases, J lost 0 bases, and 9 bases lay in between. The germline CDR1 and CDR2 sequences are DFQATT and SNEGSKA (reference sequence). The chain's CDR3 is CSAPRTSTDTQYF. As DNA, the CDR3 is TGCAGTGCTCCTCGGACTAGCACAGATACGCAGTATTTT.

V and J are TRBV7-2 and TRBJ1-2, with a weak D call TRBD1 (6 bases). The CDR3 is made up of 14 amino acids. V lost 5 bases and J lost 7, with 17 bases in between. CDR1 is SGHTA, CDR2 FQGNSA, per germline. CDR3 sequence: CASSLGANRRGYTF. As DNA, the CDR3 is TGTGCCAGCAGCCTGGGGGCCAACCGGCGTGGCTACACCTTC. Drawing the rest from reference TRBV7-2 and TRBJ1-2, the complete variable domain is GAGVSQSPSNKVTEKGKDVELRCDPISGHTALYWYRQSLGQGLEFLIYFQGNSAPDKSGLPSDRFSAERTGGSVSTLTIQRTQQEDSAVYLCASSLGANRRGYTFGSGTRLTVV.

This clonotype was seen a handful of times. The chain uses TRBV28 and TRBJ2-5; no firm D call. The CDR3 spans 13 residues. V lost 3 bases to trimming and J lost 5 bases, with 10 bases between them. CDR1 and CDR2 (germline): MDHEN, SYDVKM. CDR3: CASSLNRRETQYF. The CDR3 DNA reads TGTGCCAGCAGTTTGAATAGGCGGGAGACCCAGTACTTC.

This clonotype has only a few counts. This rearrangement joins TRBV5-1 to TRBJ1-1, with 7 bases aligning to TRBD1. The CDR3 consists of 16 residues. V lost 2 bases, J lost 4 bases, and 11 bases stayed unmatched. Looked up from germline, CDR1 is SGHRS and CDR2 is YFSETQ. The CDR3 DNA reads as TGCGCCAGCAGCTTAACCGACAGGGCGGCGGCCACTGAAGCTTTCTTT. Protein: CASSLTDRAAATEAFF. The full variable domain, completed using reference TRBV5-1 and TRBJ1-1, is KAGVTQTPRYLIKTRGQQVTLSCSPISGHRSVSWYQQTPGQGLQFLFEYFSETQRNKGNFPGRFSGRQFSNSRSEMNVSTLELGDSALYLCASSLTDRAAATEAFFGQGTRLTVV.

Here the CDR3 reads CASSVGRLAGGLRSYNEQFF. The CDR3 region has the DNA TGTGCCAGCAGCGTAGGGAGGCTAGCGGGGGGGCTCCGTTCCTACAATGAGCAGTTCTTC. This chain connects TRBV9 to TRBJ2-1; 12 bases map to TRBD2. After removal of 0 bases from V and 1 base from J, the junction contained 11 bases not matched to a gene. The CDR3 extends over 20 amino acids. Germline V gene data show CDR1 as SGDLS and CDR2 as YYNGEE. The entire variable domain, with the rest obtained from reference TRBV9 and TRBJ2-1, is as follows: DSGVTQTPKHLITATGQRVTLRCSPRSGDLSVYWYQQSLDQGLQFLIQYYNGEERAKGNILERFSAQQFPDLHSELNLSSLELGDSALYFCASSVGRLAGGLRSYNEQFFGPGTRLTVL.

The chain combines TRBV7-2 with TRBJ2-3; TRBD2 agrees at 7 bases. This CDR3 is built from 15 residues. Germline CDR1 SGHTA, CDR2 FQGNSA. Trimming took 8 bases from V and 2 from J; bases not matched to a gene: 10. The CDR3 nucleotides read TGTGCCAGCCGCCCCCGAGCGGGACCCACAGATACGCAGTATTTT. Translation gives CASRPRAGPTDTQYF.

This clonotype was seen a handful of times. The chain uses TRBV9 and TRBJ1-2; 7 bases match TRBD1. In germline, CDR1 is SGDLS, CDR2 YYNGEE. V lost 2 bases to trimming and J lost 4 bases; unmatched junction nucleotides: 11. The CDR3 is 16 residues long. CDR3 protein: CASSVTGTGTGYGYTF. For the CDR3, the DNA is TGTGCCAGCAGCGTGACAGGGACCGGGACCGGCTATGGCTACACCTTC.

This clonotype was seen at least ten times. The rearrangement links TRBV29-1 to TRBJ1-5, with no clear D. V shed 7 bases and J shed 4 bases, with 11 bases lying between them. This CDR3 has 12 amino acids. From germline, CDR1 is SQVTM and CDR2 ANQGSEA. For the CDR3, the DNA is TGCAGCGCCCAGGACCCTAATCAGCCCCAGCATTTT. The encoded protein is CSAQDPNQPQHF.

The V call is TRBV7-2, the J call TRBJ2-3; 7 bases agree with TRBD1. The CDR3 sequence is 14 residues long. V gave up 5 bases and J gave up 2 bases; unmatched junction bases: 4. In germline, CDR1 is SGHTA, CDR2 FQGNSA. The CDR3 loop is CASSETGYTDTQYF. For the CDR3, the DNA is TGTGCCAGCAGCGAGACAGGGTACACAGATACGCAGTATTTT.

CDR3 in DNA: TGTGCCAGCAGCGTAGATAGGACAGGGGCCTATGGCTACACCTTC. The encoded protein is CASSVDRTGAYGYTF. The chain uses TRBV9 and TRBJ1-2, with 9 bases matching TRBD1. This CDR3 contains 15 residues. The germline gives CDR1 SGDLS, CDR2 YYNGEE. The V and J ends lost 0 bases and 4 bases, in that order; junction bases with no gene match: 4.

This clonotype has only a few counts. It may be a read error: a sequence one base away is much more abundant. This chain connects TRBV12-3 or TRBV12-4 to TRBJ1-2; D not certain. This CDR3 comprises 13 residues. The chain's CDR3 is CVSKEANMNGYTF. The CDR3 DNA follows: TGTGTCAGCAAGGAAGCCAATATGAATGGCTACACCTTC.

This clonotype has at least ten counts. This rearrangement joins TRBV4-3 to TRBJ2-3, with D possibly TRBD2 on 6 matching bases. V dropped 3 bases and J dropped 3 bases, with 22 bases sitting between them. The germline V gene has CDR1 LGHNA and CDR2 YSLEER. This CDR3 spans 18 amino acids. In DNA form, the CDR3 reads TGCGCCAGCAGCCATTTCCTGGGGGGACTCCTAAGTACAGATACGCAGTATTTT. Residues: CASSHFLGGLLSTDTQYF.

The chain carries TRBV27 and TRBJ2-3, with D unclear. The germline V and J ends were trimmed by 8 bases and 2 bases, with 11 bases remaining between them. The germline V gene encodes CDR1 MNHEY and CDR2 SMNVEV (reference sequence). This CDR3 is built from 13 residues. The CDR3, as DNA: TGTGCCAGCCGGCGGCGCCTCACAGATACGCAGTATTTT. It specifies CASRRRLTDTQYF.